These 27 T cell receptor beta chains originate from one sample sequenced in a study of blood T cell repertoires in COVID-19. The repertoire was sequenced with immunoSEQ multiplex PCR; TCRdb's copy has only in-frame clones and lacks some. The sample carries tens of thousands of clones, around 86% recorded once. The specimen was peripheral blood. These receptors all stem from a human donor in a cohort sampled during active COVID-19.

This chain connects TRBV5-4 to TRBJ2-3; TRBD2 matches at 8 bases. V shed 4 bases and J 6 bases; nucleotides not matched to a gene: 10. The CDR3 extends over 15 amino acids. Germline CDR1 reads SGHNT; CDR2 reads YYREEE (reference sequence). CDR3 DNA sequence: TGTGCCAGCAGCCCCCCCGGGACTAGTCGCGATACGCAGTATTTT. It codes for CASSPPGTSRDTQYF.

The rearrangement links TRBV11-2 to TRBJ2-1, with 10 bases matching TRBD2. V shed 5 bases, J shed 6 bases, and the junction held 10 bases outside the gene matches. The V gene's germline CDR1 is SGHAT and CDR2 FQNNGV. The CDR3 runs 16 residues. The CDR3, as DNA: TGTGCCAGCAGCCTCCCCGGGGAGCGGGGGGGCAATGAGCAGTTCTTC. Its protein product is CASSLPGERGGNEQFF.

V and J are TRBV18 and TRBJ1-5; 7 bases are a match to TRBD1. Per germline, CDR1 KGHSH and CDR2 LQKENI. J was trimmed by 0 bases and V by 3 bases; bases with no gene match: 11. There are 18 residues in the CDR3. The CDR3: CASSPPGQLVNSNQPQHF. CDR3 DNA sequence: TGTGCCAGCTCACCCCCGGGACAGCTAGTGAATAGCAATCAGCCCCAGCATTTT.

The chain employs TRBV7-6 and TRBJ2-1, with TRBD2 identical over 16 bases. CDR1 is SGHVS, CDR2 FNYEAQ, per germline. V dropped 2 bases and J dropped 3; count of bases not matched to a gene: 13. This CDR3 has 21 residues. CDR3 DNA sequence: TGTGCCAGCAGCTTAATGCCAAAGGGACTAGCGGGGGGGAGTTTCTACAATGAGCAGTTCTTC. Translated: CASSLMPKGLAGGSFYNEQFF.

The chain carries TRBV29-1 and TRBJ2-2; D gene uncertain. Germline CDR1 and CDR2: SQVTM and ANQGSEA. Trimming shortened V by 4 bases and J by 2 bases, and 8 bases separated the two germline ends. This CDR3 spans 13 amino acids. The CDR3 sequence: CSVVSGNTGELFF. The CDR3 DNA reads as TGCAGCGTTGTATCAGGAAACACCGGGGAGCTGTTTTTT.

The J gene is TRBJ2-7, the V gene TRBV13; D not certain. Germline values: CDR1 PRHDT, CDR2 FYEKMQ (reference sequence). This CDR3 has 12 residues. Trimming stripped 4 bases from V and 0 bases from J, with 4 bases between. CDR3 protein: CASSSNSYEQYF. In DNA, the CDR3 is TGTGCCAGCAGCTCAAACTCCTACGAGCAGTACTTC.

J is TRBJ2-7 and V is TRBV11-2; 7 nucleotides match TRBD2. Trimming cost V 8 bases and J 4 bases; bases outside gene matches: 8. The CDR3 runs to 13 residues. Germline V gives CDR1 SGHAT, CDR2 FQNNGV. CDR3 protein: CASSLAADYEQYF. CDR3 coding DNA: TGTGCCAGCTCCCTAGCGGCTGATTACGAGCAGTACTTC.

The count of this clone is one. The genes are TRBV4-1 and TRBJ2-5; 11 positions agree with TRBD2. After removal of 4 bases from V and 2 bases from J, the junction contained 9 bases not matched to a gene. This CDR3 spans 17 amino acids. Germline values: CDR1 MGHRA, CDR2 YSYEKL. The CDR3 DNA follows: TGCGCCAGCAGCCCTAGCGGGAGGACAGTCTCTCAAGAGACCCAGTACTTC. Residues: CASSPSGRTVSQETQYF.

The chain combines TRBV14 with TRBJ2-1, with TRBD1 matching over 8 bases. The V gene's germline CDR1 is SGHDN and CDR2 FVKESK. After removal of 4 bases from V and 6 bases from J, the junction contained 2 bases not matched to a gene. The CDR3 length is 13 residues. The CDR3 nucleotides read TGTGCCAGCAGCCGCGACAGGGGCAATGAGCAGTTCTTC. Its translation is CASSRDRGNEQFF.

As concerns this clone: Other DNA sequences in the sample encode the same CDR3. The chain carries TRBV7-9 and TRBJ2-7; D uncertain. The CDR3 spans 12 residues. Germline CDR1 reads SEHNR; CDR2 reads FQNEAQ (reference sequence). Trimming removed 4 bases at V and 5 bases at J, with 9 bases between. CDR3 sequence reads: CASSYLGHEQYF. CDR3 sequence (DNA): TGTGCCAGCAGCTACCTAGGTCACGAGCAGTACTTC. Based on the CDR3 plus reference TRBV7-9 and TRBJ2-7, the full variable domain is DTGVSQNPRHKITKRGQNVTFRCDPISEHNRLYWYRQTLGQGPEFLTYFQNEAQLEKSRLLSDRFSAERPKGSFSTLEIQRTEQGDSAMYLCASSYLGHEQYFGPGTRLTVT.

The chain couples TRBV18 to TRBJ1-1; 8 bases fit TRBD1. The CDR3 runs 15 residues. V lost 6 bases to trimming and J lost 5 bases; unmatched junction nucleotides: 11. Germline CDR1 KGHSH, CDR2 LQKENI. CDR3 residues: CASSRLAGGETEAFF. The CDR3 region has the DNA TGTGCCAGCTCCCGGCTGGCAGGGGGCGAAACTGAAGCTTTCTTT.

The chain employs TRBV5-1 and TRBJ1-2; 9 positions agree with TRBD1. The germline V gene encodes CDR1 SGHRS and CDR2 YFSETQ. The junction had 10 bases not matched to a gene; V was cut back by 4 bases and J by 3 bases. The CDR3 runs 16 residues. The CDR3 loop is CASSAGTGRVYYGYTF. The CDR3 DNA reads as TGCGCCAGCAGCGCCGGGACAGGGCGTGTGTACTATGGCTACACCTTC.

The rearrangement uses TRBV3-1 (or the pseudogene TRBV3-2) and TRBJ2-7; 11 bases match TRBD2. The CDR3 consists of 15 residues. Germline CDR1 and CDR2: LGHDT and YNNKEL (reference sequence). V dropped 4 bases and J dropped 1; count of bases not matched to a gene: 3. CDR3 region: CASSPLAGASYEQYF. The CDR3 DNA reads as TGTGCCAGCAGCCCACTAGCGGGGGCATCCTACGAGCAGTACTTC.

The chain uses TRBV19 and TRBJ2-5; perhaps TRBD2 as D (5 bases). V shed 7 bases and J shed 1 base, with 22 bases lying between them. This CDR3 is built from 17 residues. CDR1 and CDR2 (germline): LNHDA, SQIVND (reference sequence). CDR3 loop: CASISIAEALLQETQYF. CDR3 sequence (DNA): TGTGCCAGTATATCTATTGCGGAGGCCCTCCTCCAAGAGACCCAGTACTTC.

This clone appeared once. V gene TRBV19 combines with J gene TRBJ2-1, with 12 bases fitting TRBD2. From germline, CDR1 is LNHDA and CDR2 SQIVND (reference sequence). V lost 6 bases to trimming and J lost 2 bases; unmatched junction nucleotides: 8. This CDR3 spans 17 amino acids. CDR3 protein: CASSRSRLAGAYNEQFF. The DNA for the CDR3 is TGTGCCAGTAGCCGTTCCAGACTAGCGGGGGCCTACAATGAGCAGTTCTTC.

The chain employs TRBV12-3 or TRBV12-4 and TRBJ1-1; a weak D match, TRBD1 (5 bases). This CDR3 spans 11 amino acids. Trimming removed 3 bases at V and 10 bases at J, with 9 bases between. The CDR3 region has the DNA TGTGCCAGCAGTTTGGACATGGTAGCTTTCTTT. Amino acids: CASSLDMVAFF.

V is TRBV5-4 and J is TRBJ2-3; the match to TRBD2 covers 8 bases. J lost 5 bases, V lost 2 bases, and 7 bases had no gene match. Germline CDR1 is SGHNT and CDR2 is YYREEE (reference sequence). CDR3 size: 15 residues. The CDR3 protein is CASSLAGAGRDTQYF. The CDR3, as DNA: TGTGCCAGCAGCTTAGCGGGAGCGGGGCGAGATACGCAGTATTTT.

This rearrangement joins TRBV20-1 to TRBJ2-3, with D possibly being TRBD1 (6 bases). V was pared by 3 bases and J by 6 bases, with 10 bases between. The CDR3 loop spans 12 amino acids. Germline values: CDR1 DFQATT, CDR2 SNEGSKA (reference sequence). For the CDR3, the DNA is TGCAGTGCTAGTTGGGGGCAGGATACGCAGTATTTT. Protein product: CSASWGQDTQYF.

The chain uses TRBV5-5 and TRBJ2-3; D may be TRBD2 (5 bases). This CDR3 comprises 18 residues. CDR1 SGHKS and CDR2 YYEKEE come from the germline V gene (reference sequence). V was cut by 0 bases and J by 4 bases, with 21 bases left in between. Here the CDR3 DNA reads TGTGCCAGCAGCTTGGGCTTCCTCGGGGTTGGACGGGCAGATACGCAGTATTTT. Amino acid sequence: CASSLGFLGVGRADTQYF.

The chain employs TRBV5-1 and TRBJ2-1; TRBD2 matches 14 bases. The germline V gene encodes CDR1 SGHRS and CDR2 YFSETQ. The CDR3 covers 16 residues. With V trimmed by 4 bases and J by 5 bases, 5 bases remained unmatched. As DNA, the CDR3 is TGCGCCAGCAGCCCGACTAGCGGGGGGGCCAACAATGAGCAGTTCTTC. Protein product: CASSPTSGGANNEQFF. Combining the CDR3 with reference TRBV5-1 and TRBJ2-1 gives the whole variable domain KAGVTQTPRYLIKTRGQQVTLSCSPISGHRSVSWYQQTPGQGLQFLFEYFSETQRNKGNFPGRFSGRQFSNSRSEMNVSTLELGDSALYLCASSPTSGGANNEQFFGPGTRLTVL.

This chain joins TRBV6-7 and TRBJ1-1; D is possibly TRBD1 (5 bases). TRBV6-7 is designated an ORF whose function remains uncertain. V was shortened by 0 bases and J by 8 bases, with 10 bases between the two germline ends. The CDR3 totals 13 residues. CDR3 amino acids: CASSYSRGGEAFF. As DNA, the CDR3 is TGTGCCAGCAGTTACTCGCGGGGCGGCGAAGCTTTCTTT.

The chain joins TRBV4-2 to TRBJ2-1; 9 positions match TRBD2. This CDR3 has 17 residues. Unmatched junction bases numbered 11, after V lost 1 base and J lost 7 bases. Germline CDR1 is LGHNA and CDR2 is YNFKEQ. In DNA, the CDR3 is TGTGCCAGCAGCCAAGTTAAGTCGGCGGGGGGGCAGAATGAGCAGTTCTTC. This encodes CASSQVKSAGGQNEQFF.

The J gene is TRBJ2-1, the V gene TRBV21-1; the table's D call of TRBD2 was not tested on the DNA. TRBV21-1 is marked as a pseudogene. This CDR3 is 11 amino acids long. CDR3 sequence reads: CASSTYNEQFF. CDR3 in DNA: TGTGCCAGCAGCACGTACAATGAGCAGTTCTTC.

In nucleotides, the CDR3 is TGTGCCAGCAGCTTAGGTCCAGACTTAGCCAAAAACATTCAGTACTTC. Protein product: CASSLGPDLAKNIQYF. This sequence joins TRBV11-2 and TRBJ2-4; D not certain. The CDR3 length is 16 residues. V was shortened by 1 base and J by 0 bases, with 10 bases between the two germline ends. CDR1 and CDR2 (germline): SGHAT, FQNNGV.

The count of this clone is one. The chain carries TRBV4-3 and TRBJ2-3; possible D gene TRBD2, 5 bases. Per germline, CDR1 LGHNA and CDR2 YSLEER. Trimming cost V 0 bases and J 2 bases, with 15 bases left between them. This CDR3 has 17 amino acids. CDR3 bases: TGCGCCAGCAGCCAAGAGGCGGCGGGTACTTACACAGATACGCAGTATTTT. This translates into CASSQEAAGTYTDTQYF.

The V and J genes are TRBV5-1 and TRBJ2-7; TRBD2 matches 12 bases. Germline-derived CDR1 and CDR2 are SGHRS and YFSETQ. With 4 bases clipped from V and 4 bases from J, the junction kept 9 bases outside the gene matches. This CDR3 contains 16 residues. This CDR3 is CASSPGTSGRGYEQYF. The DNA for the CDR3 is TGCGCCAGCAGCCCCGGGACTAGCGGGCGTGGTTACGAGCAGTACTTC.

The chain joins TRBV28 to TRBJ1-5; 7 positions agree with TRBD1. V shed 6 bases and J 2 bases; nucleotides not matched to a gene: 10. CDR1 is MDHEN and CDR2 is SYDVKM in the germline V gene. The CDR3 contains 16 residues. CDR3 in amino acids: CASSYSQGTGNQPQHF. CDR3 sequence (DNA): TGTGCCAGCAGCTACAGCCAGGGGACAGGCAATCAGCCCCAGCATTTT.